The T cell receptor (beta chain) under discussion was sequenced for a study of control samples from healthy donors and cancer patients (dated by TCRdb to about 2020). The library was made by the immunoSEQ multiplex PCR assay. TCRdb stores this immuneACCESS table with in-frame sequences only. Part of the clones is absent; in the studies checked, under half of the shortfall reflects unresolved V genes, and no reason is known for the rest. The sample table shows approximately 99,000 clones, and approximately 84% are seen once. Jointly, the top ten make up under 8.5% of the sample. There are 17 amino acids in the CDR3, from cysteine to phenylalanine inclusive. Of the read, only the CDR3 DNA is kept; its 51 bases are in frame from base 1. The junction carries 18 bases between V and J, which are trimmed by 4 bases and 0 bases respectively. The germline V gene sets CDR1 to MGHRA and CDR2 to YSYEKL. A word on this clone: Its antigen has not been determined. No per-base quality is available; no much larger clone lies one base away.

Sequencing used blood. The TCR was taken from a man aged 18 to 35 in good health. The chain uses TRBV4-1 and TRBJ1-2; no D gene is confidently identified. The bases are TGCGCCAGCAGCCTAACCCCGAGTGACGCTTCTAACTATGGCTACACCTTC. Its translation is CASSLTPSDASNYGYTF.